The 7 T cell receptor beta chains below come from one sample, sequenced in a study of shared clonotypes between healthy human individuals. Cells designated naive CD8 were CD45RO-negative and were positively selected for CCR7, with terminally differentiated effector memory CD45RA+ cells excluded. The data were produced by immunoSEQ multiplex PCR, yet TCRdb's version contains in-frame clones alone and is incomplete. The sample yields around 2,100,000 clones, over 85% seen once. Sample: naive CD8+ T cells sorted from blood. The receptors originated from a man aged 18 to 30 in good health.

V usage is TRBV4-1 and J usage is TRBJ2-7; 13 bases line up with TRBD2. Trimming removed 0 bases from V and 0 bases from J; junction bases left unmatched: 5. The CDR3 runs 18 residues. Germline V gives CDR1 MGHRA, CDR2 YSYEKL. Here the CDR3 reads CASSQDRLAGGFSYEQYF. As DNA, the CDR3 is TGCGCCAGCAGCCAAGATCGACTAGCGGGAGGCTTCTCCTACGAGCAGTACTTC.

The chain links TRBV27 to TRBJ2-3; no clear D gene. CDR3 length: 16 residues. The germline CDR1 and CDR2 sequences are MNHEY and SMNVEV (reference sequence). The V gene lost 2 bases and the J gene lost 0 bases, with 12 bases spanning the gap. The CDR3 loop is CASSLKGVRSTDTQYF. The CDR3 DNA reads TGTGCCAGCAGTTTAAAAGGTGTTAGGAGCACAGATACGCAGTATTTT.

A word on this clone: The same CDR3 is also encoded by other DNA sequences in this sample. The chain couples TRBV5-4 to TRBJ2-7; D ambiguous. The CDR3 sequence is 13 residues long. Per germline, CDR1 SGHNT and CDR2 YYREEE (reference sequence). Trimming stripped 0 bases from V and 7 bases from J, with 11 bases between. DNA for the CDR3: TGTGCCAGCAGCTTGGCCGGTCCCGGAGAGCAGTACTTC. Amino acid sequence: CASSLAGPGEQYF. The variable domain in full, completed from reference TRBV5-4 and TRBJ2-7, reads ETGVTQSPTHLIKTRGQQVTLRCSSQSGHNTVSWYQQALGQGPQFIFQYYREEENGRGNFPPRFSGLQFPNYSSELNVNALELDDSALYLCASSLAGPGEQYFGPGTRLTVT.

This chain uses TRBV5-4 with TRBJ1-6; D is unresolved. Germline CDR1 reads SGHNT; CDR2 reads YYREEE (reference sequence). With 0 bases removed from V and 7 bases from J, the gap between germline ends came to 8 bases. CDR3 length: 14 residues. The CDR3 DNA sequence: TGTGCCAGCAGCTTGGGGTGGGAAAATTCACCCCTCCACTTT. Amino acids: CASSLGWENSPLHF.

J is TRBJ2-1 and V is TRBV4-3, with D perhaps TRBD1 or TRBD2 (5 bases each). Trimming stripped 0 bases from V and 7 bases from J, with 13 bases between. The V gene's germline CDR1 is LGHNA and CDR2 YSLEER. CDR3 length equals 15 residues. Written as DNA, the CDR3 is TGCGCCAGCAGCCAAGAGGGGGTTGTGGGTAATGAGCAGTTCTTC. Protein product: CASSQEGVVGNEQFF.

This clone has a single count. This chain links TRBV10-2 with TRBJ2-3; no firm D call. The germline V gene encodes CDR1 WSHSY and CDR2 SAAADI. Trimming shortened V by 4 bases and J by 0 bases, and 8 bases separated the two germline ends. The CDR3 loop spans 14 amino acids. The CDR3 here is CASSVTTSTDTQYF. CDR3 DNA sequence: TGCGCCAGCAGTGTAACAACAAGCACAGATACGCAGTATTTT.

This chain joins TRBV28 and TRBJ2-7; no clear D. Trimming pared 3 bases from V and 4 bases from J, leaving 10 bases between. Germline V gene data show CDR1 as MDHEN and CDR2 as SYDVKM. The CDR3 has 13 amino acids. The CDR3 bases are TGTGCCAGCAGTTTTGGCACAGAATACGAGCAGTACTTC. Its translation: CASSFGTEYEQYF.